This is a list of T cell receptor beta chains from one sample in a study of regulatory T cells in long-lasting Graves disease. One entry per CDR3 protein results from TCRdb running MiXCR on the multiplex PCR reads. The sample has about 440,000 distinct CDR3 sequences, about 15% seen once. These same records also appear under a second study, on T cells in Graves' hyperthyroidism and ophthalmopathy.

The specimen comprised peripheral blood mononuclear cells (PBMCs), sampled at new diagnosis, from a patient treated with antithyroid drugs. The source is a woman aged 25 to 39 with Graves disease. Each CDR3 is given with its conserved first and last residue. Fields, in order: D gene, clone size, J gene, V gene, CDR3 DNA, CDR3 protein. The D gene is left open where the match is weak. Size is omitted from some rows. Given values are once, few, many or a class for expanded clones.

>NA|NA|TRBJ2-2|TRBV5-1
TGCGCCAGCAGCCCGCAGCGAGCGGGCACCGGGGAGCTGTTTTTT
CASSPQRAGTGELFF
>TRBD2|many|TRBJ2-7|TRBV27
TGTGCCAGCAGTCTCGCAGCGGGAGGGATCTACGAGCAGTACTTC
CASSLAAGGIYEQYF
>TRBD2|many|TRBJ2-1|TRBV15
TGTGCCACCAGCACCAAGCGGGAGGGCCCTGGGAATGAGCAGTTCTTC
CATSTKREGPGNEQFF
>NA|many|TRBJ1-1|TRBV20-1
TGCAGTGCTCCACATGGGGGCTTAAACACTGAAGCTTTCTTT
CSAPHGGLNTEAFF
>TRBD1|NA|TRBJ2-1|TRBV19
TGTGCCAGTAGTACGGCAGGGGGCAGTTTCAATGAGCAGTTCTTC
CASSTAGGSFNEQFF
>NA|many|TRBJ2-7|TRBV24-1
TGTGCCACCAGTGGGCCGCCGGGCTACGAGCAGTACTTC
CATSGPPGYEQYF
>NA|NA|TRBJ2-1|TRBV27
TGTGCCAGCACGACCTCGGGTGGTACCAATGAGCAGTTCTTC
CASTTSGGTNEQFF
>NA|few|TRBJ1-5|TRBV28
TGTGCCAGCAGTTTATGGGGGGCAGGGGAGCAGCCCCAGCATTTT
CASSLWGAGEQPQHF
>TRBD2|few|TRBJ2-1|TRBV7-6
TGTGCCAGCAGCTTTGGGAGACTAGCGGATAACTCCTACAATGAGCAGTTCTTC
CASSFGRLADNSYNEQFF
>TRBD2|many|TRBJ2-1|TRBV24-1
TGTGCCACCAGTGATGGGGAGGGGAGCTCCTACAATGAGCAGTTCTTC
CATSDGEGSSYNEQFF
>NA|many|TRBJ2-3|TRBV11-3
TGTGCCAGCAGCTTAGTTGGCAGAACTAGCACAGATACGCAGTATTTT
CASSLVGRTSTDTQYF
>TRBD2|NA|TRBJ2-7|TRBV9
TGTGCCAGCAGCTCCCGACTAGCGGATGTCTACGAGCAGTACTTC
CASSSRLADVYEQYF
>NA|many|TRBJ1-4|TRBV6-1
TGTGCCAGCAGTACAGGACAACCGGGTGTTGAAAAACTGTTTTTT
CASSTGQPGVEKLFF
>NA|NA|TRBJ2-1|TRBV27
TGTGCCAGCAGTTTAGCCGTCGGGGTCACAGGCAATGAGCAGTTCTTC
CASSLAVGVTGNEQFF
>TRBD1|NA|TRBJ1-2|TRBV24-1
TGTGCCACCAGTGATTCGGCAGGGGGCTTGAATGGCTACACCTTC
CATSDSAGGLNGYTF
>NA|few|TRBJ1-4|TRBV19
TGTGCCAGTAGTATTTCGCGGTCGAATGAAAAACTGTTTTTT
CASSISRSNEKLFF
>TRBD2|many|TRBJ2-1|TRBV6-2/TRBV6-3
TGTGCCAGCAGTTACGCTATAGCGGGAGGCCCCAATGAGCAGTTCTTC
CASSYAIAGGPNEQFF
>TRBD2|few|TRBJ2-1|TRBV3-1
TGTGCCAGCCGTCTACGGGCCGAAGGGACTAGCGGGTACAATGAGCAGTTCTTC
CASRLRAEGTSGYNEQFF
>NA|NA|TRBJ1-4|TRBV20-1
TGCAGTGCTCCTTCAGGGCGGAGTAATGAAAAACTGTTTTTT
CSAPSGRSNEKLFF
>TRBD2|many|TRBJ2-5|TRBV28
TGTGCCAGCAGACCACGGGGGGGGGATGAGACCCAGTACTTC
CASRPRGGDETQYF
>TRBD1|many|TRBJ1-2|TRBV6-1
TGTGCCAGCAGTGAGTTCTCCGGGACAGCAAATGGCTACACCTTC
CASSEFSGTANGYTF
>NA|many|TRBJ1-4|TRBV28
TGTGCCAGCAGTATACAGGGAGTCGGTGAAAAACTGTTTTTT
CASSIQGVGEKLFF
>NA|many|TRBJ1-1|TRBV5-1
TGTGCCAGCAGCACGGGACAGAACACTGAAGCTTTCTTT
CASSTGQNTEAFF
>NA|NA|TRBJ2-7|TRBV20-1
TGCAGTGCTAGAACCCCAACTACGGCCTACGAGCAGTACTTC
CSARTPTTAYEQYF
>NA|many|TRBJ2-7|TRBV7-8
TGTGCCAGCAGCTTTCGGGGCCAGGGGTCATACGAGCAGTACTTC
CASSFRGQGSYEQYF
>TRBD2|NA|TRBJ2-1|TRBV10-3
TGTGCCATCATGGGGGGGGGTGGCAATGAGCAGTTCTTC
CAIMGGGGNEQFF
>NA|few|TRBJ1-5|TRBV28
TGTGCCAGCAGCTTCCTTGGGGCTGTTGGCAATCAGCCCCAGCATTTT
CASSFLGAVGNQPQHF